This is a list of T cell receptor beta chains from one sample in a study of human T cells and chemical hapten exposure. TCRdb called the RACE reads again in MiXCR, with one record for every CDR3 protein. The profile shows about 130,000 distinct CDR3 sequences, approximately 9.5% of them singletons. The sequenced sample was whole blood. These receptors originate from a male donor in good health. Some clones in this sample may be carry-over from other donors' samples. CDR3s include the opening cysteine and the closing phenylalanine or tryptophan. The D gene is left open where the match is weak. Size tells how often a clone was seen (once, few, many) or the class of an expanded clone, and some rows leave it out.

NA | TRBJ2-3 | many | TRBV9 | TGTGCCAGCAGCGCAGGGACAACCTACAGCACAGATACGCAGTATTTT | CASSAGTTYSTDTQYF
TRBD2 | TRBJ2-2 | NA | TRBV6-2/TRBV6-3 | TGTGCCAGCAGTTACTCACCGGGACTAGCGGGAGACCCGAACACCGGGGAGCTGTTTTTT | CASSYSPGLAGDPNTGELFF
TRBD2 | TRBJ2-1 | many | TRBV2 | TGTGCCAGACCCCCCGGACTAGTAAATGAGCAGTTCTTC | CARPPGLVNEQFF
TRBD1 | TRBJ2-2 | many | TRBV5-1 | TGCGCCAGCAGCTGGACAGGGTCGACGAACACCGGGGAGCTGTTTTTT | CASSWTGSTNTGELFF
TRBD1 | TRBJ1-5 | NA | TRBV6-2/TRBV6-3 | TGTGCCAGCAGTTACGGATTAACAGGGGACGTGCGGCAAGTCGATCAGCCCCAGCATTTT | CASSYGLTGDVRQVDQPQHF
TRBD2 | TRBJ2-7 | few | TRBV29-1 | TGCAGCGTTGTCCTGGAGACTAGCGGGAGGGTTTACGAGCAGTACTTC | CSVVLETSGRVYEQYF
TRBD1 | TRBJ1-1 | NA | TRBV6-2/TRBV6-3 | TGTGCCAGCGGGGGGAATACAGGGGGCAGATCTGAAGCTTTCTTT | CASGGNTGGRSEAFF
NA | TRBJ2-7 | many | TRBV20-1 | TGCAGTGCTAGAGATGAGGACGGATACTACGAGCAGTACTTC | CSARDEDGYYEQYF
NA | TRBJ1-1 | few | TRBV18 | TGTGCCAGCTCACCCGGTGGGGGGCGGGAAGCTTTCTTT | CASSPGGGREAFF
NA | TRBJ1-6 | NA | TRBV9 | TGTGCCAGCAGCGCGACCGGGACACCAAGCTCCTATAATTCACCCCTCCACTTT | CASSATGTPSSYNSPLHF
NA | TRBJ2-5 | NA | TRBV19 | TGTGCCAGTAGTATATCCAGGGACCAAGAGACCCAGTACTTC | CASSISRDQETQYF
NA | TRBJ2-5 | many | TRBV7-2 | TGTGCCAGCAGCTTAGATGGACGCATAGGCCAAGAGACCCAGTACTTC | CASSLDGRIGQETQYF
NA | TRBJ2-1 | few | TRBV7-9 | TGTGCCAGCAGCTTCCCGGGGGAGGAGGTGCAGTTCTTC | CASSFPGEEVQFF
NA | TRBJ2-4 | NA | TRBV27 | TGTGCCAGCAGTCCCCGTGGGCTAGGCAAAAACATTCAGTACTTC | CASSPRGLGKNIQYF
NA | TRBJ2-2 | few | TRBV2 | TGTGCCAGTACCAAACAGGGCCCCGGGGAGCTGTTTTTT | CASTKQGPGELFF
NA | TRBJ1-4 | many | TRBV20-1 | TGCAGTGCCGCCCCACTTAATGAAAAACTGTTTTTT | CSAAPLNEKLFF
TRBD1 | TRBJ1-1 | many | TRBV12-5 | TGTGCTAGTGGTTTGGTGGGGACAGCGCAGAACACTGAAGCTTTCTTT | CASGLVGTAQNTEAFF
TRBD2 | TRBJ2-5 | many | TRBV29-1 | TGCAGCGTAAGACTAGCGACGGAGACCCAGTACTTC | CSVRLATETQYF
NA | TRBJ1-1 | NA | TRBV5-1 | TGCGCCAGCAGCTTCAGCGGGGGCAGGGTTCAGGGGGCTTTCTTT | CASSFSGGRVQGAFF
TRBD2 | TRBJ2-2 | NA | TRBV9 | TGTGCCAGCAGCGTAGAACGAGCGGGGGCAAACACCGGGGAGCTGTTTTTT | CASSVERAGANTGELFF
NA | TRBJ1-1 | NA | TRBV7-9 | TGTGCCAGCAGGATAATGAACACTGAAGCTTTCTTT | CASRIMNTEAFF
NA | TRBJ2-5 | many | TRBV7-2 | TGTGCCAGCAGCTTAAATGGAGGGGGCGCAGAAGAGACCCAGTACTTC | CASSLNGGGAEETQYF
NA | TRBJ2-7 | NA | TRBV12-3/TRBV12-4 | TGTGCCAGCAGCCCCGGACTATCTTCCTCCTACGAGCAGTACTTC | CASSPGLSSSYEQYF
TRBD1 | TRBJ1-1 | NA | TRBV9 | TGTGCCAGCAGCGGGAAGGACAGGCGGCCTGAAGCTTTCTTT | CASSGKDRRPEAFF
NA | TRBJ1-2 | few | TRBV7-2 | TGTGCCAGCAGCCGCGACACAGCTCCTGGCTATGGCTACACCTTC | CASSRDTAPGYGYTF